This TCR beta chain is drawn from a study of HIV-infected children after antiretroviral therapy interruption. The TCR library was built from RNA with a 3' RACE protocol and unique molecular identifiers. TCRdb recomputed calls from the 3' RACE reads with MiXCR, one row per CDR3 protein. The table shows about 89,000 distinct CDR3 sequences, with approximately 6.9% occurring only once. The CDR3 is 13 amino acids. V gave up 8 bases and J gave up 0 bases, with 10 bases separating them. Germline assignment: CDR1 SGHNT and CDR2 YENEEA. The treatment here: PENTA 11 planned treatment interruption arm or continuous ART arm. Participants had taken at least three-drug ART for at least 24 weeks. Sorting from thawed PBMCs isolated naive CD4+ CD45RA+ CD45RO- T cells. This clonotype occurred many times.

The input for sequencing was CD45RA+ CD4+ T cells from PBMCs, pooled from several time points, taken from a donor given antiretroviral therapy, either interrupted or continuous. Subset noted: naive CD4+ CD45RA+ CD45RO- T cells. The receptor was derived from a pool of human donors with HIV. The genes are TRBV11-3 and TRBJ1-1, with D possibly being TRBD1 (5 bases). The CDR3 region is CASERGVNTEAFF. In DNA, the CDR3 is TGTGCCAGCGAGAGGGGAGTGAACACTGAAGCTTTCTTT.